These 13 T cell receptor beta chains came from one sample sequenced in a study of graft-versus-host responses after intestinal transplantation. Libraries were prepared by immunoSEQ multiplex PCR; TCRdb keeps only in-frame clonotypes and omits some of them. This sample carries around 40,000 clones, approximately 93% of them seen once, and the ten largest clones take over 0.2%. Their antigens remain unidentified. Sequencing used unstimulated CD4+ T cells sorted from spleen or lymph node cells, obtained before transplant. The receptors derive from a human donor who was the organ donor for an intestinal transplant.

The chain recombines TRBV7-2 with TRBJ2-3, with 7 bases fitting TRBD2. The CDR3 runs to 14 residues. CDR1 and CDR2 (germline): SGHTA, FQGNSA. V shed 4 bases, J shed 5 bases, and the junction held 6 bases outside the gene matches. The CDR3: CASSWTSFKDTQYF. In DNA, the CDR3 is TGTGCCAGCAGCTGGACTAGTTTCAAAGATACGCAGTATTTT.

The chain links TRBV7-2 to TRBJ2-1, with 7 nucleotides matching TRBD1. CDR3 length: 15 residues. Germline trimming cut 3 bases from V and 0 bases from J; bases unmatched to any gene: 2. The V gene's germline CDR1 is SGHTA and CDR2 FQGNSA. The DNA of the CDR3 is TGTGCCAGCAGCTTGTGGGACAGCTCCTACAATGAGCAGTTCTTC. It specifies CASSLWDSSYNEQFF.

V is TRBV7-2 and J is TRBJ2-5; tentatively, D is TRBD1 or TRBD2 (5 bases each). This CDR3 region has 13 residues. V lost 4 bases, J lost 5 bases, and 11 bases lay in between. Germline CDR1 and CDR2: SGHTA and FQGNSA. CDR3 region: CASSSGPVETQYF. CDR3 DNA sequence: TGTGCCAGCAGCTCGGGACCAGTGGAGACCCAGTACTTC.

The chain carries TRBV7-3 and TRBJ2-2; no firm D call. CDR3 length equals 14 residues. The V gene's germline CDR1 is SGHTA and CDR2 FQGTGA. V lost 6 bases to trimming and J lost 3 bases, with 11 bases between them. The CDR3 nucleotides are TGTGCCAGCAGGCTTTTTCCCGACACCGGGGAGCTGTTTTTT. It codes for CASRLFPDTGELFF.

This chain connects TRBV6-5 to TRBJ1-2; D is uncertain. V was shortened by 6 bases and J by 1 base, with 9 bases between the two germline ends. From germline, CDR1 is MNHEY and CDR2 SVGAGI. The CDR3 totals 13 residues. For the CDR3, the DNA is TGTGCCAGCAGACGGACGGTTAACTATGGCTACACCTTC. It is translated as CASRRTVNYGYTF.

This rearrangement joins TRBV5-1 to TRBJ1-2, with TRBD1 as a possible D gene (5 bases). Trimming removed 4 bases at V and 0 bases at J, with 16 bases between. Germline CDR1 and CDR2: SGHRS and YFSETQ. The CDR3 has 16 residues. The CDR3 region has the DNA TGCGCCAGCAGCCCTCTGGGGGGGGAAGCTAACTATGGCTACACCTTC. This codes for CASSPLGGEANYGYTF.

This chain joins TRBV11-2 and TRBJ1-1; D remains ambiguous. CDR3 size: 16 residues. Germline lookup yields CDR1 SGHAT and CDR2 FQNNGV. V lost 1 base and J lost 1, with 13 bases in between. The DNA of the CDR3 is TGTGCCAGCAGCTTAGGCAGGCCCTATAGGAACACTGAAGCTTTCTTT. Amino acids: CASSLGRPYRNTEAFF.

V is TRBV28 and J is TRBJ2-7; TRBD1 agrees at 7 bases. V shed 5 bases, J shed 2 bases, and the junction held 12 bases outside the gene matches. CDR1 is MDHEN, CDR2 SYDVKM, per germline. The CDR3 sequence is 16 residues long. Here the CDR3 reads CASSPPYRGEAYEQYF. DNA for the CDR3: TGTGCCAGCAGTCCGCCGTACAGGGGAGAAGCCTACGAGCAGTACTTC.

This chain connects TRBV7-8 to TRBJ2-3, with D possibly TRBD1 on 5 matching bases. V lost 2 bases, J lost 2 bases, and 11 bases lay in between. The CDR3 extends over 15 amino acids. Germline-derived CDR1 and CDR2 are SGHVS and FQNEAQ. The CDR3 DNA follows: TGTGCCAGCAGCTTAAGGCCAGGGTTCACAGATACGCAGTATTTT. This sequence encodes CASSLRPGFTDTQYF.

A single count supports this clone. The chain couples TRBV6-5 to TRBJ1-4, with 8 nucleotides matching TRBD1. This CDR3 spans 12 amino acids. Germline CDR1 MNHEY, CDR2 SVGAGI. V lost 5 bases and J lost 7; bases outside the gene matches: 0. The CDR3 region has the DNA TGTGCCAGCAGTGGACAGGGTGAAAAACTGTTTTTT. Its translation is CASSGQGEKLFF.

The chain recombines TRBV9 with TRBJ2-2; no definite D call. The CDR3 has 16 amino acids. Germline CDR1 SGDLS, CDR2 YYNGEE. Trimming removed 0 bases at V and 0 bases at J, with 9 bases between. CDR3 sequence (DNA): TGTGCCAGCAGCGTAGCTGCCGGGCCGAACACCGGGGAGCTGTTTTTT. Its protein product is CASSVAAGPNTGELFF.

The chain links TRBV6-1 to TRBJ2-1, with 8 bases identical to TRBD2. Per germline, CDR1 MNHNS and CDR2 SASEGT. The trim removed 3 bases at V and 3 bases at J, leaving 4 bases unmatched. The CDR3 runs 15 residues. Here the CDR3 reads CASSDVGGGYNEQFF. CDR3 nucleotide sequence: TGTGCCAGCAGTGATGTCGGGGGGGGCTACAATGAGCAGTTCTTC.

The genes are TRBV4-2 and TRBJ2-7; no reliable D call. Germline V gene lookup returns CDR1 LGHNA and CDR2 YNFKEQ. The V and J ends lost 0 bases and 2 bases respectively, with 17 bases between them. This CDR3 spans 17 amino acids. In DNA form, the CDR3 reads TGTGCCAGCAGCCAAGATGTAAGCGCGCACCAGACCTACGAGCAGTACTTC. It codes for CASSQDVSAHQTYEQYF.